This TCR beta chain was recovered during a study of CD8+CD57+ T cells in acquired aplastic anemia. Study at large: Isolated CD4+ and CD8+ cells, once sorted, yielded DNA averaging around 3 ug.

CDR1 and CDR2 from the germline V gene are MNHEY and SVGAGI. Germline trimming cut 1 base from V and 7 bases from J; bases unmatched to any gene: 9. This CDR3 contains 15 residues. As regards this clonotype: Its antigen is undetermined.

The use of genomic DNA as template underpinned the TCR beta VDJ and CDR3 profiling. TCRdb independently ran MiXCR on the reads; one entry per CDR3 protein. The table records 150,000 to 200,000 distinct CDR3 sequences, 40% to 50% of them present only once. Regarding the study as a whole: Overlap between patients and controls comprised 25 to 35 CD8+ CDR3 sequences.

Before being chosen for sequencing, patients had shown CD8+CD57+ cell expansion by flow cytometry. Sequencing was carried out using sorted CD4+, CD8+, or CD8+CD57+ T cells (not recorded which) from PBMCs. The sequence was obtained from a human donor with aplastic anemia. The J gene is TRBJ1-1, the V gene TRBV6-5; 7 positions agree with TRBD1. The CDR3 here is CASSYYPGGGGEAFF. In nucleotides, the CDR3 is TGTGCCAGCAGTTACTACCCAGGGGGTGGAGGTGAAGCTTTCTTT.